A single sample is the source of the 7 T cell receptor beta chains below, sequenced in a study of T cells in Graves' hyperthyroidism and ophthalmopathy. Amplified TCR beta CDR3 regions derived from RNA transcripts. An initial round of RT-PCR targeting the TCR CDR3 relied on the HTBI primer set. TCRdb independently ran MiXCR on the multiplex PCR reads; one entry per CDR3 protein. The sample carries hundreds of thousands of distinct CDR3 sequences, less than 25% recorded once. Sequencing was done on a sample of blood. The origin of the receptors is a man aged 25 to 40 with Graves' ophthalmopathy.

This clonotype appeared many times. This chain uses TRBV20-1 with TRBJ1-1; D not resolved. V lost 4 bases, J lost 5 bases, and 11 bases lay in between. The germline V gene has CDR1 DFQATT and CDR2 SNEGSKA (reference sequence). This CDR3 comprises 12 residues. As DNA, the CDR3 is TGCAGTGCTACTCGCCCCGTGACTGAAGCTTTCTTT. Amino acid sequence: CSATRPVTEAFF.

This clonotype was picked up many times. The rearrangement links TRBV12-3 or TRBV12-4 to TRBJ1-1, with a possible D match to TRBD1 (5 bases). The V end lost 3 bases, the J end lost 0 bases, and 8 bases lay between the germline ends. This CDR3 has 14 residues. The chain's CDR3 is CASSLGGVNTEAFF. The CDR3 DNA sequence: TGTGCCAGCAGTTTGGGGGGGGTGAACACTGAAGCTTTCTTT.

This sequence joins TRBV6-9 and TRBJ2-5; a weak D match, TRBD2 (6 bases). V lost 4 bases to trimming and J lost 2 bases, with 17 bases between them. CDR1 and CDR2 from the germline V gene are MNHGY and SVAAGI. The CDR3 has 16 residues. CDR3 loop: CASSSAGRGFQETQYF. DNA of the CDR3: TGTGCCAGCAGTTCCGCGGGGCGCGGGTTTCAAGAGACCCAGTACTTC.

The chain has TRBV28 and TRBJ2-5, with TRBD1 as a possible D gene (6 bases). Between the trimmed V and J ends, which lost 5 bases and 7 bases, there was a span of 17 bases. The CDR3 has 14 residues. CDR1 MDHEN and CDR2 SYDVKM come from the germline V gene. In DNA, the CDR3 is TGTGCCAGCAGTCAGGGGTCGAACACAGGGACCCAGTACTTC. Translation: CASSQGSNTGTQYF.

The V call is TRBV6-2 or TRBV6-3, the J call TRBJ2-2; D is perhaps TRBD1 or TRBD2 (5 bases each). Germline values: CDR1 MNHEY, CDR2 SVGEGT. Trimming cost V 2 bases and J 0 bases, with 10 bases left between them. The CDR3 is 16 amino acids. The CDR3 protein is CASSYMGRTNTGELFF. Here the CDR3 DNA reads TGTGCCAGCAGTTACATGGGACGGACGAACACCGGGGAGCTGTTTTTT.

The sample holds many counts of this clonotype. V gene TRBV28 combines with J gene TRBJ2-1, with 13 bases that match TRBD2. V shed 1 base, J shed 7 bases, and the junction held 13 bases outside the gene matches. This CDR3 is 19 amino acids long. The germline CDR1 and CDR2 sequences are MDHEN and SYDVKM. Written as DNA, the CDR3 is TGTGCCAGCAGTTTATTAACAGGGACTAGCGGGAAGGTTGGGAATGAGCAGTTCTTC. Translating it yields CASSLLTGTSGKVGNEQFF.

The gene calls are TRBV5-1 and TRBJ2-7, with 11 bases identical to TRBD1. The CDR3 is made up of 15 amino acids. V lost 4 bases to trimming and J lost 5 bases; unmatched junction nucleotides: 8. Per germline, CDR1 SGHRS and CDR2 YFSETQ. CDR3 in amino acids: CASSILGQGAHEQYF. CDR3 in DNA: TGCGCCAGCAGCATCCTCGGACAGGGGGCCCACGAGCAGTACTTC.